In its sample, the clone carrying this TCR beta chain was seen a few times. The antigen remains undetermined. The primer mix had 60 Vbeta and 13 Jbeta primers. Only in-frame clones appear in the TCRdb table, and some are missing; sequencing was by immunoSEQ multiplex PCR. In the table there are 150,000 to 160,000 clones, approximately 80% of which are singletons. This sample was included in a study of cytomegalovirus exposure and HLA in healthy donors. Whole-study results and caveats: Roughly uniform depth of sequencing across donors was assumed in presence/absence analyses. Later analysis suggested most CMV-associated TCR beta chains were HLA-restricted. Some highly shared sequence variants likely arose as a pipeline artifact.

The sequencing sample was made of PBMCs. The sequence was collected from a man younger than 40 in good health and CMV-seropositive.

CDR3 DNA sequence: TGCGCCAGCAGCTTGGAGACAGGGGGCCTGAGTAGGGGTGAAGCTTTCTTT. Protein product: CASSLETGGLSRGEAFF. The chain recombines TRBV5-1 with TRBJ1-1; 10 nucleotides match TRBD1. Germline V gene sequence: CDR1 SGHRS, CDR2 YFSETQ. CDR3 size: 17 residues. The V and J ends lost 0 bases and 7 bases, in that order; junction bases with no gene match: 12.